Sequencing of this T cell receptor beta chain was carried out in a study of blood T cell repertoires in COVID-19. The wider study: Acute and convalescent COVID-19 specimens originated in the United States, Italy and Spain.

Assay: immunoSEQ multiplex PCR; the TCRdb copy retains only in-frame clones and omits some. The table shows roughly 200,000 clones, with around 86% occurring only once. Trimming removed 6 bases from V and 2 bases from J, with 13 bases in between. Germline V gene sequence: CDR1 MNHEY, CDR2 SVGAGI. This CDR3 is built from 14 residues. The V gene is TRBV6-5, the J gene TRBJ1-2; D not certain. Sequenced: peripheral blood. This TCR came from a woman aged 25-40 years with active or convalescent COVID-19. As DNA, the CDR3 is TGTGCCAGCAGCCCGTACCTATTGAACTATGGCTACACCTTC. Translation gives CASSPYLLNYGYTF.